This record concerns one T cell receptor (beta chain) sequence. The sample originates from a study of blood T cell repertoires in COVID-19. Study-wide background: The United States, Italy and Spain provided the acute and convalescent COVID-19 samples. T cells, B-cell-depleted T cells, or PBMCs supplied cDNA or gDNA.

CDR1 is SGHTA, CDR2 FQGNSA, per germline. Trimming removed 0 bases at V and 4 bases at J, with 12 bases between. The CDR3 extends over 15 amino acids. Authors' methods: Reference gene primers were amplified, and this amplification served to estimate nucleated cell counts. Only in-frame clones appear in the TCRdb table, and some are missing; sequencing was by immunoSEQ multiplex PCR. Clone size and V and J calls were adopted from that table, with D and trimming inferred from the DNA. This table has approximately 230,000 clones, roughly 87% appearing once. Sequencing input: peripheral blood. This sequence was found in a young man with active or convalescent COVID-19. This sequence joins TRBV7-2 and TRBJ1-1; no reliable D call. The CDR3 DNA is TGTGCCAGCAGCTTAGCTCGGGGAAGTCGCACTGAAGCTTTCTTT. Its translation is CASSLARGSRTEAFF.